The text below deals with one T cell receptor beta chain. This clone's antigen is unknown. No much larger clone exists at a distance of one base, and base qualities are not known. Peripheral blood CD8+ and CD4+ T cells from healthy donors, Susac syndrome patients and multiple sclerosis patients were profiled using high-throughput TCR beta sequencing. Susac syndrome patients met recently defined diagnostic criteria for definite or probable disease. Bulk CD8+ and CD4+ T cells were purified magnetically by negative isolation, whereas CD8+ TEMRA cells were enriched by FACS. Blood was drawn into EDTA tubes, processed within 24 hours, and PBMCs were isolated by density gradient centrifugation. PBMCs destined for TCR sequencing were cryopreserved in liquid nitrogen and later thawed in a 37 °C water bath. The sorted or isolated CD4+, CD8+ and CD8+ TEMRA cells had a purity of 90% or higher. Including cysteine and phenylalanine, the CDR3 has 13 amino acids. Here the CDR3 DNA is all that survives: 39 bases in frame from base 1. CDR1 and CDR2 are read off the germline V gene (reference sequence) as MNHNY and SVGAGI. Between the V and J ends, shortened by 7 bases and 5 bases respectively, the junction contains 14 bases.

This record belongs to a study of CD8 T cells in Susac syndrome (dated by TCRdb to about 2019). For context, the study as a whole: Among the sequenced Susac syndrome patients, five or six had clinically active disease and eight or nine were in clinical remission. At blood withdrawal, Susac syndrome patients were therapy-naive, treated with corticosteroids (with IVIg additionally given to some), or treated with IVIg alone. The study used repertoire sequencing to test whether antigen drove CD8+ T cell activation and differentiation in Susac syndrome.

RNA was extracted using the RNeasy kit, and roughly 0.45 to 1 microgram was reverse transcribed with random hexamers. The immunoSEQ multiplex PCR assay, covering 54 Vbeta and 13 Jbeta segments, was used to amplify TCR beta CDR3 regions. To correct PCR amplification bias, a synthetic template baseline was used for both primer optimization and computational correction. As for how the authors treated the data: Reads were annotated to V, D and J genes according to IMGT and were analyzed with immunoSEQ Analyzer, with only productive sequences retained. Clonality was computed as one minus Shannon entropy normalized by log2 of the number of productive unique sequences. Public and private clones were assessed among the 100 most prevalent clones of each patient and control. A clone was defined as Susac-specific if it was absent from the healthy and MS cohorts, from some 1,100 published viral clones and from other ImmuneACCESS disease sequences. TCRdb trimmed the raw reads at Q25, called clones with MiXCR and kept productive beta chains. Records with the same CDR3 protein are collapsed into one entry carrying the most frequent genes and DNA. Clone size and V and J calls follow TCRdb, not the original study. Recorded for this sample are 77,000 or so distinct CDR3 sequences; about 93% of them occurred a single time. Roughly 0.56% of the sample is held by the ten biggest clonotypes.

General conclusions and limits of the study: No clonal expansion was detected in the CD4+ T cell repertoire of Susac syndrome patients. The TCR sequencing and HLA analysis was acknowledged to have included a relatively small number of individuals.

Rearrangement joined TRBV6-6 to TRBJ2-5; the D gene is not confidently resolved. Sequences were obtained from CD4+ T cells from PBMCs. This clonotype originated in a human donor with Susac syndrome. The DNA reads TGTGCCAGCATCCAAACCCCGTTCGAGACCCAGTACTTC. This translates into CASIQTPFETQYF.